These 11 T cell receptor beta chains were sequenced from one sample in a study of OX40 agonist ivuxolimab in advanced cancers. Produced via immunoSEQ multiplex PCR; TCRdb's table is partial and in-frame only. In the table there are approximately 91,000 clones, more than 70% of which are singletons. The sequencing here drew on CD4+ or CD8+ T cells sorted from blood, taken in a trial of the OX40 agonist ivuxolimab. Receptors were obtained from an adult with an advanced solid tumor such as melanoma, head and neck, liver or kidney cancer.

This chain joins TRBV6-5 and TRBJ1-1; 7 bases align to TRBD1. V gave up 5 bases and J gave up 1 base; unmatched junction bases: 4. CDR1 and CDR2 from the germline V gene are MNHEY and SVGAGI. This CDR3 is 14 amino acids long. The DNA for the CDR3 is TGTGCCAGCAGTCGCGGGACAGCGAACACTGAAGCTTTCTTT. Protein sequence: CASSRGTANTEAFF.

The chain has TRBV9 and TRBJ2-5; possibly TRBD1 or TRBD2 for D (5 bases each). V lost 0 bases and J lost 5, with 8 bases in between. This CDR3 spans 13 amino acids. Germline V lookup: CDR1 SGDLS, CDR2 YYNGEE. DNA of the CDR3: TGTGCCAGCAGCGTAGTTTGGGGGGAGACCCAGTACTTC. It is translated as CASSVVWGETQYF.

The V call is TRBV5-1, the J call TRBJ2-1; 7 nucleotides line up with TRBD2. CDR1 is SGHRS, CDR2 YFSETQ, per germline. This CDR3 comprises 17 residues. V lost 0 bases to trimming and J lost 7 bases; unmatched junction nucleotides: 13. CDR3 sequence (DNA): TGCGCCAGCAGCTTGGCCTCTTTGGCGGGAGTAAGAAATGAGCAGTTCTTC. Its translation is CASSLASLAGVRNEQFF.

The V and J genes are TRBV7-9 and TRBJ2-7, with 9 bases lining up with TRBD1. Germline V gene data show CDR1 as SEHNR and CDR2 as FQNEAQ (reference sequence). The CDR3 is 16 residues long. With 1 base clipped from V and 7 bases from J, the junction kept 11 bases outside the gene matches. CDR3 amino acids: CASSLGQGGLTREQYF. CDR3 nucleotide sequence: TGTGCCAGCAGCTTAGGACAGGGGGGACTAACGAGGGAGCAGTACTTC.

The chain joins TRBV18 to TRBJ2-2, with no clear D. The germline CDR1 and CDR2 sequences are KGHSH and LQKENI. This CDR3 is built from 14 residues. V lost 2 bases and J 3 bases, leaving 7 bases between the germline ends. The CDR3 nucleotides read TGTGCCAGCTCACCAGACCTATACACCGGGGAGCTGTTTTTT. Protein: CASSPDLYTGELFF.

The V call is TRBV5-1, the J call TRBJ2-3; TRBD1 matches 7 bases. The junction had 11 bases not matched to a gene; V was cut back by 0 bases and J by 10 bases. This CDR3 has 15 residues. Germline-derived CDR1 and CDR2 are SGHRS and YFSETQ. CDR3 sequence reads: CASSLEATGQGAQYF. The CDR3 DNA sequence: TGCGCCAGCAGCTTGGAGGCTACCGGCCAGGGGGCGCAGTATTTT.

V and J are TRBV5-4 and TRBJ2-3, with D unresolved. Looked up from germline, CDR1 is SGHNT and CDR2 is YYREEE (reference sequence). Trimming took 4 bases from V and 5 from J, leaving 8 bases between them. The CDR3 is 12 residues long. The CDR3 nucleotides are TGTGCCAGCAGCATGATTCGAGATACGCAGTATTTT. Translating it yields CASSMIRDTQYF.

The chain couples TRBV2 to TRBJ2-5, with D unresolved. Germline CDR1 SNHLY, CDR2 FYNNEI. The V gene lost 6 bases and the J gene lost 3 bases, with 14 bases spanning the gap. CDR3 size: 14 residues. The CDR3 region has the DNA TGTGCCAGCAGGACCTTCGGGTGGGAAGAGACCCAGTACTTC. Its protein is CASRTFGWEETQYF.

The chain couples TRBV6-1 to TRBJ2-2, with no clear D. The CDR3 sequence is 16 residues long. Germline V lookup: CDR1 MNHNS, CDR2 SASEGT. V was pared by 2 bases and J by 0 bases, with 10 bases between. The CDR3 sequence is CASSERQGPNTGELFF. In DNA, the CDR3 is TGTGCCAGCAGTGAAAGGCAAGGGCCGAACACCGGGGAGCTGTTTTTT.

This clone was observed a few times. This CDR3 reads CASSLHANNQPQHF. In DNA form, the CDR3 reads TGTGCCAGCAGTCTTCACGCAAACAATCAGCCCCAGCATTTT. The rearrangement uses TRBV2 and TRBJ1-5; no firm D call. The ends were cut back, 5 bases at V and 3 bases at J, with 11 bases in the middle. Germline V lookup: CDR1 SNHLY, CDR2 FYNNEI. The length of the CDR3 is 14 residues.

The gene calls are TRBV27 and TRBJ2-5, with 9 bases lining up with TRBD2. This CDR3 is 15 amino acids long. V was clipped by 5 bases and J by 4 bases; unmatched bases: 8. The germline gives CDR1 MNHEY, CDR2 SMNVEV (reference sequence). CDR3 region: CASSAAGGPRETQYF. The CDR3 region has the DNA TGTGCCAGCAGTGCCGCGGGAGGGCCCCGAGAGACCCAGTACTTC.